The T cell receptor (beta chain) under discussion was sequenced for a study of tumor and adjacent non-tumor tissue in lung cancer. The overall study: Patients comprised roughly 12 adenocarcinoma, 2 squamous cell carcinoma and 1 small cell lung cancer. Study outcomes and limitations: Significantly higher TCR diversity was found in tumor than normal lung.

Germline V CDR1 and CDR2: SGHAT, FQNNGV. The CDR3 has 16 residues. This sample's RNA came from whole unsorted tissue. The normal lung tissue was taken more than 3 cm from the tumor edge. Newly diagnosed lung cancer patients had thoracic surgery in China, August–late 2014, without prior chemotherapy. On this clonotype itself: Its antigen remains unknown. Mismatch with germline at one junction end may stem from a read error.

The library came from three nested PCR rounds adapted from ARM-PCR protocols. TCRdb passed the multiplex PCR reads through MiXCR, listing each CDR3 protein once. This table has about 86,000 distinct CDR3 sequences, around 80% appearing once. This receptor was taken from a woman between 45 and 65 years old with non-small cell lung cancer. The sample was distant non-tumor lung tissue. The chain employs TRBV11-2 and TRBJ2-1; 9 bases align to TRBD1. The CDR3 nucleotides are TGTGCCAGCAACTTGGAACCGGGACAGGGATTCACTGAACAGTCCTTC. Its translation: CASNLEPGQGFTEQSF.